This T cell receptor beta chain was observed in a study of cytomegalovirus exposure and HLA in healthy donors. A multiplex PCR was run with 60 Vbeta primers and 13 Jbeta primers. The method was immunoSEQ multiplex PCR; TCRdb's version includes in-frame clones alone and lacks a portion of them. This table has 90,000 or so clones, roughly four fifths appearing once. CDR3 length: 14 amino acids. Germline V gene lookup returns CDR1 SGHVS and CDR2 FNYEAQ. V was trimmed by 2 bases and J by 6 bases, leaving 10 bases between them. About this clone itself: Its cognate antigen is unknown.

Study-wide results and caveats: Analyses of presence and absence presupposed an approximately uniform sequencing depth across donors. The classifier reportedly diagnosed cytomegalovirus status with high specificity and sensitivity. Equally common other TCR beta chains were less clonally expanded than HLA-associated ones, a later analysis found. A prior analysis recorded that most TCR beta V segments were productive about 87% or about 30% of the time.

Sequenced material: PBMCs. This clonotype was sampled from a man between 50 and 59 years old in good health and CMV-seronegative. The chain has TRBV7-6 and TRBJ2-2; perhaps TRBD2 as D (5 bases). This CDR3 reads CASSLYLASGELFF. Written as DNA, the CDR3 is TGTGCCAGCAGCTTATACCTAGCTTCCGGGGAGCTGTTTTTT.